A single sample is the source of the 24 T cell receptor beta chains below, sequenced in a study of cytomegalovirus exposure and HLA in healthy donors. PCR used 60 Vbeta primers and 13 Jbeta primers. Profiling relied on immunoSEQ multiplex PCR, and the TCRdb table lists in-frame clones only, not all of them. This sample has 50,000 or so clones, with around three quarters found just once. The source material was PBMCs. The source of these receptors is a man aged 25 to 40 in good health and CMV-seronegative.

The rearrangement uses TRBV18 and TRBJ1-2; perhaps TRBD1 as D (5 bases). There are 13 residues in the CDR3. V gave up 3 bases and J gave up 3 bases, with 8 bases separating them. Germline loops: CDR1 KGHSH, CDR2 LQKENI. CDR3 DNA: TGTGCCAGCTCACCGGGGCAAGACTATGGCTACACCTTC. Protein: CASSPGQDYGYTF.

This rearrangement joins TRBV5-8 to TRBJ1-1; 8 positions match TRBD1. The CDR3 sequence is 15 residues long. From germline, CDR1 is SGHTS and CDR2 YDEGEE. The V and J ends lost 0 bases and 6 bases, in that order; junction bases with no gene match: 7. The CDR3 spells CASSLVAGGRAEAFF. The CDR3 nucleotides are TGTGCCAGCAGCTTGGTGGCAGGGGGCAGAGCTGAAGCTTTCTTT. Complete variable domain (other parts from reference TRBV5-8 and TRBJ1-1): EAGVTQSPTHLIKTRGQQATLRCSPISGHTSVYWYQQALGLGLQFLLWYDEGEERNRGNFPPRFSGRQFPNYSSELNVNALELEDSALYLCASSLVAGGRAEAFFGQGTRLTVV.

For the CDR3, the DNA is TGTGCCAGCAGCGTTAACAGGAACACTGAAGCTTTCTTT. Translation: CASSVNRNTEAFF. The V gene is TRBV5-6, the J gene TRBJ1-1; the D is unclear. Germline V gene sequence: CDR1 SGHDT, CDR2 YYEEEE. This CDR3 comprises 13 residues. Trimming stripped 4 bases from V and 1 base from J, with 8 bases between.

The rearrangement uses TRBV19 and TRBJ2-6, with a weak D call TRBD1 (5 bases). The V and J ends lost 5 bases and 0 bases respectively, with 14 bases between them. Germline V gene lookup returns CDR1 LNHDA and CDR2 SQIVND (reference sequence). The CDR3 extends over 17 amino acids. The CDR3 DNA sequence: TGTGCCAGTAGTGGCCGCTCAGGGAACTCTGGGGCCAACGTCCTGACTTTC. Amino acid sequence: CASSGRSGNSGANVLTF.

V is TRBV5-1 and J is TRBJ2-7; 9 bases agree with TRBD1. The V segment lost 4 bases and the J segment 4 bases; nucleotides outside the gene matches: 9. This CDR3 spans 15 amino acids. The germline gives CDR1 SGHRS, CDR2 YFSETQ. The CDR3 DNA reads as TGCGCCAGCAGCCTTGGGGACAGGGCGGTTTACGAGCAGTACTTC. This sequence encodes CASSLGDRAVYEQYF.

V is TRBV5-1 and J is TRBJ2-2, with 12 bases aligning to TRBD2. The CDR3 has 15 residues. The germline V gene encodes CDR1 SGHRS and CDR2 YFSETQ. V lost 4 bases and J lost 7; bases outside the gene matches: 5. CDR3 region: CASSPTSGSGGELFF. CDR3 bases: TGCGCCAGCAGCCCGACTAGCGGGAGTGGCGGGGAGCTGTTTTTT.

V usage is TRBV27 and J usage is TRBJ1-2, with D perhaps matching TRBD1 (6 bases). Trimming removed 6 bases at V and 2 bases at J, with 10 bases between. Looked up from germline, CDR1 is MNHEY and CDR2 is SMNVEV (reference sequence). This CDR3 contains 13 residues. CDR3 amino acids: CASSPQGNYGYTF. CDR3 nucleotides: TGTGCCAGCAGCCCACAGGGAAACTATGGCTACACCTTC.

The chain uses TRBV19 and TRBJ1-1, with TRBD1 matching over 7 bases. The V and J ends lost 2 bases and 7 bases, in that order; junction bases with no gene match: 4. The CDR3 spans 13 residues. Germline loops: CDR1 LNHDA, CDR2 SQIVND (reference sequence). Here the CDR3 reads CASSILTGFEAFF. DNA for the CDR3: TGTGCCAGTAGTATATTGACAGGGTTTGAAGCTTTCTTT.

The rearrangement links TRBV6-5 to TRBJ2-7, with D tentatively TRBD1 (5 bases). Trimming took 6 bases from V and 1 from J, leaving 16 bases between them. There are 15 residues in the CDR3. The germline V gene encodes CDR1 MNHEY and CDR2 SVGAGI. The CDR3 region has the DNA TGTGCCAGCAGGGACACGTCAGTACCGTCCTACGAGCAGTACTTC. As protein: CASRDTSVPSYEQYF.

A single count supports this clone. As DNA, the CDR3 is TGTGCCAGTAGTATGAACAGGGGTGGCACCGGGGAGCTGTTTTTT. Translating gives CASSMNRGGTGELFF. The rearrangement uses TRBV19 and TRBJ2-2, with TRBD1 identical over 7 bases. Trimming took 3 bases from V and 4 from J; bases not matched to a gene: 5. Germline V CDR1 and CDR2: LNHDA, SQIVND (reference sequence). The CDR3 consists of 15 residues.

This rearrangement joins TRBV14 to TRBJ1-2; a weak D match, TRBD1 (5 bases). The V and J ends lost 6 bases and 7 bases respectively, with 12 bases between them. Looked up from germline, CDR1 is SGHDN and CDR2 is FVKESK. The CDR3 spans 12 residues. The CDR3 protein is CASRATAGGYTF. The CDR3 DNA is TGTGCCAGCAGAGCGACAGCCGGTGGCTACACCTTC.

This clone was observed a single time. The chain joins TRBV19 to TRBJ1-5, with TRBD1 identical over 10 bases. This CDR3 is 19 amino acids long. V lost 5 bases to trimming and J lost 0 bases; unmatched junction nucleotides: 13. CDR1 is LNHDA and CDR2 is SQIVND in the germline V gene (reference sequence). The CDR3 coding sequence is TGTGCCAGTAGTGTCCTGACAGGGGGCGCCTTCGATAGCAATCAGCCCCAGCATTTT. Translated, it gives CASSVLTGGAFDSNQPQHF.

This chain connects TRBV27 to TRBJ1-1, with a tentative D call TRBD1 (5 bases). The CDR3 is 15 residues long. V lost 9 bases, J lost 0 bases, and 17 bases lay in between. From germline, CDR1 is MNHEY and CDR2 SMNVEV (reference sequence). CDR3 amino acids: CASRPRTLMNTEAFF. The CDR3 bases are TGTGCCAGTCGCCCTCGGACACTTATGAACACTGAAGCTTTCTTT.

The sample holds a few counts of this clone. This sequence joins TRBV29-1 and TRBJ2-7; the match to TRBD1 covers 9 bases. Looked up from germline, CDR1 is SQVTM and CDR2 is ANQGSEA. The CDR3 loop spans 14 amino acids. V was clipped by 3 bases and J by 2 bases; unmatched bases: 5. The CDR3 DNA follows: TGCAGCGTTGAGGTGGGACAGGGTCCCTACGAGCAGTACTTC. Protein sequence: CSVEVGQGPYEQYF.

J is TRBJ1-5 and V is TRBV6-6, with a possible D match to TRBD1 (5 bases). Germline assignment: CDR1 MNHNY and CDR2 SVGAGI (reference sequence). V was shortened by 6 bases and J by 2 bases, with 11 bases between the two germline ends. This CDR3 has 14 amino acids. This CDR3 is CASSQGSGNQPQHF. The CDR3 coding sequence is TGTGCCAGCAGCCAGGGTTCCGGCAATCAGCCCCAGCATTTT.

This sequence joins TRBV5-4 and TRBJ1-2, with a weak D call TRBD1 (5 bases). Germline V lookup: CDR1 SGHNT, CDR2 YYREEE (reference sequence). V shed 1 base and J shed 3 bases, with 10 bases lying between them. The CDR3 is 14 residues long. In DNA form, the CDR3 reads TGTGCCAGCAGCTTGTATGGACAAGACTATGGCTACACCTTC. As protein: CASSLYGQDYGYTF. The full variable domain, its missing parts supplied by reference TRBV5-4 and TRBJ1-2, is ETGVTQSPTHLIKTRGQQVTLRCSSQSGHNTVSWYQQALGQGPQFIFQYYREEENGRGNFPPRFSGLQFPNYSSELNVNALELDDSALYLCASSLYGQDYGYTFGSGTRLTVV.

The chain is built from TRBV6-5 and TRBJ1-2, with 9 positions matching TRBD1. Germline CDR1 and CDR2: MNHEY and SVGAGI. CDR3 length: 12 residues. V was clipped by 5 bases and J by 8 bases; unmatched bases: 3. The CDR3 region has the DNA TGTGCCAGCAGTACCGGGACAGGGGGCTACACCTTC. Translated, it gives CASSTGTGGYTF.

This chain links TRBV5-4 with TRBJ1-2; possibly TRBD1 for D (5 bases). The length of the CDR3 is 14 residues. CDR1 and CDR2 from the germline V gene are SGHNT and YYREEE (reference sequence). Trimming cost V 4 bases and J 6 bases, with 16 bases left between them. CDR3 sequence: CASSQYGGSDGYTF. CDR3 in DNA: TGTGCCAGCAGCCAATATGGGGGGTCGGATGGCTACACCTTC. The whole variable domain, remainder taken from reference TRBV5-4 and TRBJ1-2, is ETGVTQSPTHLIKTRGQQVTLRCSSQSGHNTVSWYQQALGQGPQFIFQYYREEENGRGNFPPRFSGLQFPNYSSELNVNALELDDSALYLCASSQYGGSDGYTFGSGTRLTVV.

J is TRBJ2-1 and V is TRBV30, with D possibly matching TRBD2 (6 bases). The length of the CDR3 is 12 residues. Germline V lookup: CDR1 GTSNPN, CDR2 SVGIG (reference sequence). V was shortened by 7 bases and J by 9 bases, with 16 bases between the two germline ends. CDR3 DNA: TGTGCCTCCACAAGGGGAGGTGGTGAGCAGTTCTTC. Translation gives CASTRGGGEQFF.

The rearrangement uses TRBV19 and TRBJ2-2; the match to TRBD2 covers 10 bases. V shed 9 bases and J 4 bases; nucleotides not matched to a gene: 5. CDR1 and CDR2 from the germline V gene are LNHDA and SQIVND (reference sequence). The CDR3 is 14 amino acids. The CDR3 loop reads CASLAGVITGELFF. The CDR3 DNA sequence: TGTGCCAGCCTAGCGGGAGTGATCACCGGGGAGCTGTTTTTT.

This clone turned up a few times. A read error may account for a junction end that differs from germline. The V gene is TRBV11-2, the J gene TRBJ2-3; D call uncertain. The CDR3 is 11 residues long. Germline assignment: CDR1 SGHAT and CDR2 FQNNGV. CDR3 DNA: TGTGCCAGCAGAAAAAGCGCCCTCGTGGCTTTT. It codes for CASRKSALVAF.

The chain employs TRBV5-1 and TRBJ2-7; TRBD1 matches 10 bases. The CDR3 runs to 14 residues. In germline, CDR1 is SGHRS, CDR2 YFSETQ. The V segment lost 4 bases and the J segment 3 bases; nucleotides outside the gene matches: 4. The CDR3 here is CASSEGTGVYEQYF. CDR3 nucleotide sequence: TGCGCCAGCAGCGAGGGGACAGGGGTCTACGAGCAGTACTTC.

This clone qualifies as medium-sized. This chain connects TRBV27 to TRBJ1-4; 10 bases align to TRBD1. The CDR3 runs to 15 residues. The V gene end was trimmed by 4 bases and the J gene end by 8 bases; junction bases not matched to a gene: 7. Per germline, CDR1 MNHEY and CDR2 SMNVEV (reference sequence). The CDR3 loop is CASSSLGTGVEKLFF. The CDR3 DNA follows: TGTGCCAGCAGTTCGCTCGGGACAGGGGTCGAAAAACTGTTTTTT.

The chain couples TRBV2 to TRBJ2-5; 12 bases fit TRBD2. CDR1 and CDR2 from the germline V gene are SNHLY and FYNNEI. V lost 7 bases and J lost 5; bases outside the gene matches: 11. This CDR3 is built from 16 residues. The CDR3 region is CASKPPTSGRWETQYF. Here the CDR3 DNA reads TGTGCCAGCAAACCCCCGACTAGCGGGAGATGGGAGACCCAGTACTTC.